This T cell receptor beta chain was recorded in a study of identical twins. Study observations and caveats: Because invariant MAIT and iNKT cells could be present, zero-insertion analyses could be partly confounded. Insertions were fewer in abundant cord blood beta clonotypes, whereas memory repertoires showed none of this pattern.

The germline V gene has CDR1 SGHRS and CDR2 YFSETQ. The CDR3 runs 11 residues. Unique molecular identifiers were present on cDNA, and template switching added a universal primer site. TCRdb independently ran MiXCR on the 5' RACE reads; one entry per CDR3 protein. The sample contains some 1,600,000 distinct CDR3 sequences, about 31% of which appear only once. To note about this clonotype: Antigen specificity is unknown. A clone one base away is much larger, so this may be a read error.

Everyone who gave samples was a healthy Caucasian. This sequence joins TRBV5-1 and TRBJ2-7; D not resolved. Sequencing was done on a sample of cord blood. The clonotype was recovered from a newborn girl in good health. The CDR3 sequence is CVSSSQYEQYF. The CDR3 DNA is TGCGTCAGCAGCTCACAATACGAGCAGTACTTC.